The 2 T cell receptor beta chains below all came from one sample that was sequenced in a study of CXCR3-negative and CXCR3-positive naive CD8 T cells. In preparing the TRB cDNA libraries, 5' RACE with UMI labels was used. Following a re-call of the 5' RACE reads, TCRdb has one entry per CDR3 protein and lacks DNA. This table lists roughly 110,000 distinct CDR3 sequences. The study, taken as a whole, reports: Higher TRB CDR3 hydrophobicity marked CXCR3-positive naive cells relative to CXCR3-negative naive cells.

Their recognized antigens are unknown. Material: naive CXCR3+ CD8+ T cells from blood. Subset denoted: CD45RO-CCR7+CD27+CD95- naive CD8+ T cells expressing CXCR3 (TNR3+). Every receptor here comes from a human donor in good health. Some clones in this sample may be carry-over from other donors' samples.

The rearrangement links TRBV5-1 to TRBJ1-6; TCRdb's D gene call, TRBD1, goes unchecked for lack of DNA. CDR3 length: 17 residues. Germline values: CDR1 SGHRS, CDR2 YFSETQ. The CDR3: CASSNRDESSYNSPLHF.

The gene calls are TRBV6-5 and TRBJ2-2. The CDR3 has 14 amino acids. Germline CDR1 is MNHEY and CDR2 is SVGAGI. The CDR3 reads CASSYVPITGELFF.